One sample yielded the 19 T cell receptor beta chains listed below, sequenced in a study of Tregs in tolerant kidney transplant recipients. Mixed chimerism was transient after nonmyeloablative marrow transplants from related graft donors. The data were produced by immunoSEQ multiplex PCR, yet TCRdb's version contains in-frame clones alone and is incomplete. Of 50,000 or so clones listed, approximately 90% are singletons. The source material was CD8+ T cells from blood (PBMCs), sampled 12 months after the transplant. These receptors all stem from a human patient who received a combined kidney and bone marrow transplant. The T cells may partly be graft donor cells.

This clone was picked up a small number of times. V is TRBV9 and J is TRBJ2-1; 12 bases line up with TRBD2. The length of the CDR3 is 18 residues. Losses at the gene ends were 4 bases for V and 10 bases for J; bases not matched to a gene: 18. Germline CDR1 is SGDLS and CDR2 is YYNGEE. DNA of the CDR3: TGTGCCAGCAGCCCAAACAACAGGGGACTAGCGGGTCAAAGGGAGCAGTTCTTC. Translation: CASSPNNRGLAGQREQFF.

The chain joins TRBV9 to TRBJ2-5; possibly TRBD1 for D (7 bases). Trimming left V 4 bases short and J 1 base short, with 23 bases between. Germline assignment: CDR1 SGDLS and CDR2 YYNGEE. The CDR3 consists of 18 residues. The CDR3 reads CASSSPIAAGGSQETQYF. CDR3 DNA sequence: TGTGCCAGCAGCTCCCCCATAGCGGCAGGGGGGTCCCAAGAGACCCAGTACTTC.

The V gene is TRBV7-3, the J gene TRBJ2-7, with D hard to call. Germline CDR1 SGHTA, CDR2 FQGTGA. Between the trimmed V and J ends, which lost 5 bases and 4 bases, there was a span of 9 bases. This CDR3 is 12 amino acids long. CDR3 protein: CASSQAHYEQYF. The CDR3 DNA follows: TGTGCCAGCAGCCAAGCGCATTACGAGCAGTACTTC.

CDR3 region: CAILAGQGGNEQFF. Here the CDR3 DNA reads TGTGCCATCCTAGCCGGACAGGGGGGAAATGAGCAGTTCTTC. The chain joins TRBV10-3 to TRBJ2-1; the match to TRBD1 covers 10 bases. The CDR3 consists of 14 residues. Looked up from germline, CDR1 is ENHRY and CDR2 is SYGVKD. V lost 8 bases and J lost 7; bases outside the gene matches: 8.

CDR3: CASSEAGDTGELFF. The CDR3 DNA sequence: TGTGCCAGCAGTGAAGCGGGAGACACCGGGGAGCTGTTTTTT. The chain recombines TRBV6-4 with TRBJ2-2; 8 bases map to TRBD2. Germline V gives CDR1 MRHNA, CDR2 SNTAGT. The CDR3 spans 14 residues. The ends lost 3 bases at V and 3 bases at J; junction bases unmatched: 0.

The chain joins TRBV2 to TRBJ1-4, with unresolved D. Trimming took 2 bases from V and 4 from J, leaving 8 bases between them. Germline lookup yields CDR1 SNHLY and CDR2 FYNNEI. This CDR3 has 14 residues. This CDR3 is CASSEPGSNEKLFF. CDR3 bases: TGTGCCAGCAGTGAACCGGGAAGTAATGAAAAACTGTTTTTT.

The chain links TRBV19 to TRBJ2-7; 8 bases fit TRBD2. The CDR3 has 15 amino acids. V trimming: 7 bases; J trimming: 2 bases; junction bases outside the gene matches: 10. Looked up from germline, CDR1 is LNHDA and CDR2 is SQIVND (reference sequence). CDR3 coding DNA: TGTGCCAGTAATATGAACCCAGCGGGAGCCTACGAGCAGTACTTC. Its translation is CASNMNPAGAYEQYF.

The V call is TRBV6-5, the J call TRBJ1-5; TRBD1 might be the D (6 bases). V was clipped by 4 bases and J by 0 bases, with 13 bases between them. This CDR3 has 16 amino acids. In germline, CDR1 is MNHEY, CDR2 SVGAGI. CDR3 in amino acids: CASSWTAPYSNQPQHF. In nucleotides, the CDR3 is TGTGCCAGCAGTTGGACAGCGCCGTATAGCAATCAGCCCCAGCATTTT.

This chain links TRBV5-6 with TRBJ2-3, with 11 bases fitting TRBD2. The CDR3 is 18 amino acids. CDR1 and CDR2 (germline): SGHDT, YYEEEE. Trimming removed 0 bases from V and 2 bases from J; junction bases left unmatched: 8. CDR3 DNA sequence: TGTGCCAGCAGCTTGGTTGGGGGACTAGCGGAAGTCACAGATACGCAGTATTTT. This codes for CASSLVGGLAEVTDTQYF.

This chain links TRBV4-1 with TRBJ1-3; D is possibly TRBD1 (5 bases). CDR1 and CDR2 from the germline V gene are MGHRA and YSYEKL. V dropped 0 bases and J dropped 5 bases, with 20 bases sitting between them. The CDR3 loop spans 18 amino acids. The CDR3 loop is CASSQDHTLQVGRNTIYF. DNA of the CDR3: TGCGCCAGCAGCCAAGACCACACCCTACAGGTTGGCCGAAACACCATATATTTT.

The rearrangement joins TRBV5-6 to TRBJ2-7, with 12 nucleotides matching TRBD2. V shed 4 bases and J 4 bases; nucleotides not matched to a gene: 3. The CDR3 has 14 residues. Germline V gene sequence: CDR1 SGHDT, CDR2 YYEEEE. The CDR3 bases are TGTGCCAGCAGCAACGGGACTAGCGGGTACGAGCAGTACTTC. Translated: CASSNGTSGYEQYF. Full variable domain (missing parts from reference TRBV5-6 and TRBJ2-7): DAGVTQSPTHLIKTRGQQVTLRCSPKSGHDTVSWYQQALGQGPQFIFQYYEEEERQRGNFPDRFSGHQFPNYSSELNVNALLLGDSALYLCASSNGTSGYEQYFGPGTRLTVT.

The CDR3 coding sequence is TGTGCCAGTATTGATGAGAGGTTTGTTGGCAATCAGCCCCAGCATTTT. This translates into CASIDERFVGNQPQHF. The chain recombines TRBV19 with TRBJ1-5, with unresolved D. This CDR3 has 16 residues. The germline V gene encodes CDR1 LNHDA and CDR2 SQIVND (reference sequence). V shed 7 bases and J shed 2 bases, with 18 bases lying between them.

This clone was seen more than once but under ten times. The V gene is TRBV5-6, the J gene TRBJ2-7, with D perhaps matching TRBD1 (6 bases). Trimming shortened V by 3 bases and J by 2 bases, and 12 bases separated the two germline ends. The CDR3 spans 14 residues. Germline V lookup: CDR1 SGHDT, CDR2 YYEEEE. CDR3 bases: TGTGCCAGCAGCTCCGAGACAGGCCCCTACGAGCAGTACTTC. Encoded protein: CASSSETGPYEQYF.

V is TRBV5-6 and J is TRBJ2-2, with 16 bases matching TRBD2. The V gene's germline CDR1 is SGHDT and CDR2 YYEEEE. Germline trimming cut 3 bases from V and 4 bases from J; bases unmatched to any gene: 3. The CDR3 totals 17 residues. CDR3 DNA sequence: TGTGCCAGCAGCTCCGGGACTAGCGGGAGGGGCACCGGGGAGCTGTTTTTT. It yields the protein CASSSGTSGRGTGELFF.

The chain joins TRBV7-2 to TRBJ2-5; TRBD2 matches 7 bases. Germline CDR1 is SGHTA and CDR2 is FQGNSA. With 1 base clipped from V and 6 bases from J, the junction kept 8 bases outside the gene matches. This CDR3 comprises 15 residues. CDR3 sequence reads: CASSLVLLAVQTQYF. In DNA form, the CDR3 reads TGTGCCAGCAGCTTAGTACTCCTAGCGGTGCAGACCCAGTACTTC.

This clone was recorded only once. The chain links TRBV4-1 to TRBJ1-2; TRBD1 aligns across 9 bases. The CDR3 extends over 14 amino acids. V shed 3 bases and J 8 bases; nucleotides not matched to a gene: 7. Germline loops: CDR1 MGHRA, CDR2 YSYEKL. DNA of the CDR3: TGCGCCAGCAGCCATTTAGGGACAGGGAAAGGCTACACCTTC. It is translated as CASSHLGTGKGYTF.

The V call is TRBV27, the J call TRBJ2-5; the match to TRBD2 covers 8 bases. Germline CDR1 reads MNHEY; CDR2 reads SMNVEV (reference sequence). V was pared by 2 bases and J by 2 bases, with 7 bases of the junction left unmatched. The CDR3 is 16 residues long. Written as DNA, the CDR3 is TGTGCCAGCAGTTTACTGTGGCGGGGGGCGCAAGAGACCCAGTACTTC. It is translated as CASSLLWRGAQETQYF.

The chain uses TRBV19 and TRBJ2-1, with D possibly TRBD2 on 5 matching bases. The germline gives CDR1 LNHDA, CDR2 SQIVND (reference sequence). The germline V and J ends were trimmed by 1 base and 3 bases, with 10 bases remaining between them. This CDR3 has 15 residues. The CDR3 DNA is TGTGCCAGTAGTATAGCCAGCGGTTACTACAATGAGCAGTTCTTC. Amino acids: CASSIASGYYNEQFF.

This clone came up once. The chain couples TRBV6-5 to TRBJ2-7; 7 positions match TRBD1. This CDR3 comprises 12 residues. V lost 6 bases and J lost 3; bases outside the gene matches: 2. The V gene's germline CDR1 is MNHEY and CDR2 SVGAGI. CDR3 sequence reads: CASRGQVYEQYF. In nucleotides, the CDR3 is TGTGCCAGCAGAGGACAGGTCTACGAGCAGTACTTC.